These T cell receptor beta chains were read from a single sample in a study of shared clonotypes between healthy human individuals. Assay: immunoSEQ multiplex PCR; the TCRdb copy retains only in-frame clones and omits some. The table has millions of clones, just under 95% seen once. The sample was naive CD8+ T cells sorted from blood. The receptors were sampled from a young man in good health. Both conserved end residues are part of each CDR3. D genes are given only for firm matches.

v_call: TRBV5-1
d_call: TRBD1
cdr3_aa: CASSIGQGAGELFF

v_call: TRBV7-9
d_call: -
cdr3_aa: CATTNGWEAETQYF

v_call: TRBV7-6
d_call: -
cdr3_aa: CASSLEMSSYNEQFF

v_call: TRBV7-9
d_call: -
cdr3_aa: CASSSTSVRAGTQYF

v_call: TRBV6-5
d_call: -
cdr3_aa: CASSWSETYEQYF

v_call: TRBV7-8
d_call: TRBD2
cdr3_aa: CASSLLAGDAYEQYF

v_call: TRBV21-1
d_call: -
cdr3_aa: CASSKGRTKDIQYF

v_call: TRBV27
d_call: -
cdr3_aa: CASSLGSPYEQYF

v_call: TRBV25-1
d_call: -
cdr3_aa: CASSVAAYNEQFF

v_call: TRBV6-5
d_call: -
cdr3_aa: CASGGGNLPYEQYF

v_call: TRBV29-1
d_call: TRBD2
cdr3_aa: CSVRLADYNEQFF

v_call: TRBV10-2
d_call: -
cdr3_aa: CASSEITGGEEEKLFF

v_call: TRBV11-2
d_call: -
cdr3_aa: CASSPAGVAGNTIYF

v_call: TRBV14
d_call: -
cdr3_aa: CASSLTDRVNTEAFF

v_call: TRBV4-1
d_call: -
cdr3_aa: CASGQPSVPGELFF

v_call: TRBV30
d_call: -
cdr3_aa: CAWSVQAEGNYGYTF

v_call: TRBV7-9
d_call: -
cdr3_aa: CASSPGTSYEQYF

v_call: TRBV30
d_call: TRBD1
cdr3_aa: CAWSPTGTDYGYTF

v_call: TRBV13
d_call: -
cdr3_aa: CASSPWAQSSYEQYF

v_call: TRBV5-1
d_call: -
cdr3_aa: CASELADSYNEQFF

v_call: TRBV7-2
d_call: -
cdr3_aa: CASSLVGASQPQHF

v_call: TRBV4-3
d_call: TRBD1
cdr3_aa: CASSQVTGGNPYNEQFF

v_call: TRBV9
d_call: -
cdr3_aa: CASSPSGRETQYF

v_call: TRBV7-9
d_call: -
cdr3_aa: CASLRTDSGNTIYF

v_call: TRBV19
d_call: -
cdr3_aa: CASSIDLSSGNTIYF

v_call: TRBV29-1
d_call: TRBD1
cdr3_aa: CSTRGQGSSYEQYF

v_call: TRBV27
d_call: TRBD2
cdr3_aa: CASSFGLAGAQGETQYF

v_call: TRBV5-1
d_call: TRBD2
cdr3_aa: CASSPDLDRGGEQFF

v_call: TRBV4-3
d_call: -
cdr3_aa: CASSQELVGRESYEQYF

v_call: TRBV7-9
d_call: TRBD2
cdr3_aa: CASSLAGSGGPQETQYF

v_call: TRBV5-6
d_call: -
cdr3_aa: CASSGEGSGNPYEQYF

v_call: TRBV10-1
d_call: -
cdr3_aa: CASSDYTNTGELFF

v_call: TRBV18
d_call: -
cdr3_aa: CASSSSAEQYF

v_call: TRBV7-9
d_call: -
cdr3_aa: CASSLAGVERFF

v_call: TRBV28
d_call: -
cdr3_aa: CASARDEKLFF

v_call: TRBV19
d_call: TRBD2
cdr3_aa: CASSISVSGSYNEQFF

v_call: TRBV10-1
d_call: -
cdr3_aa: CASSVTGLSGELFF

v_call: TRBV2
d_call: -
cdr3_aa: CASSDWGPNSPLHF

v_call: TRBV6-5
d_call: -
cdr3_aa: CASGPITGELFF

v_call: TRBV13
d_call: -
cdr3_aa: CASSLGGQPLDYEQYF

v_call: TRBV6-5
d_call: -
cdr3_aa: CASAPTSQETQYF

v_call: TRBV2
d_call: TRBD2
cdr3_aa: CATGTSGYEQYF

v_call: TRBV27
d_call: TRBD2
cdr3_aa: CASSLLNPSGVSGELFF

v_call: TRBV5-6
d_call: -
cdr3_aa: CASSFVESYEQYF

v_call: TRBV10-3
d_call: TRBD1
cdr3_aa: CAISEGGGYTF

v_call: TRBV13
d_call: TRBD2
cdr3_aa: CASSPGLAGTDTQYF

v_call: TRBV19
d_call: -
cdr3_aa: CASSIDPLAFEQYF

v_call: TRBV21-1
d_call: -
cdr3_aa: CASSKEIGISITEAFF

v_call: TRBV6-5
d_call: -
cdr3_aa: CASFGGPLYEQYF

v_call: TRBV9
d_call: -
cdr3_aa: CASSVESDTPLHF

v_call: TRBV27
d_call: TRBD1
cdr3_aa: CASSPQGDNEQFF

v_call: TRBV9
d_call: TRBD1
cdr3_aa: CASSEGTEFYGYTF

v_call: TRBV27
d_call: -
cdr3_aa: CASAPNSYNSPLHF

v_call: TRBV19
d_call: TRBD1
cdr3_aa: CASSPAGQGAYGYTF